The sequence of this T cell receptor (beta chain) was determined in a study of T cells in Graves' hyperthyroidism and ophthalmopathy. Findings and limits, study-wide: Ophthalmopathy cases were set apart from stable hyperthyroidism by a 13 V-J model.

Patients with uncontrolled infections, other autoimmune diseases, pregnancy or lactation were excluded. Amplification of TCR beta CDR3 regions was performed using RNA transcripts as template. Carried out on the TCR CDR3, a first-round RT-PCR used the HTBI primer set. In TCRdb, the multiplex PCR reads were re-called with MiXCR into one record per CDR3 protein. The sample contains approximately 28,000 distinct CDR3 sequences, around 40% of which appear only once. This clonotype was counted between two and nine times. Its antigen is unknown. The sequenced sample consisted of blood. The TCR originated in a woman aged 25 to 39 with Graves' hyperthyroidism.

The CDR3 is CASSQGNRKTGFSGANVLTF. DNA for the CDR3: TGTGCCAGCAGCCAAGGGAACAGAAAGACAGGGTTCTCTGGGGCCAACGTCCTGACTTTC. The gene calls are TRBV3-1 and TRBJ2-6; TRBD1 aligns across 7 bases. The CDR3 extends over 20 amino acids. Trimming at V came to 1 base and at J to 0 bases, leaving 12 bases not matched to a gene. The germline gives CDR1 LGHDT, CDR2 YNNKEL (reference sequence).